This entry lists 26 T cell receptor beta chains sequenced from one sample in a study of graft-versus-host responses after intestinal transplantation. Generated by immunoSEQ multiplex PCR, the TCRdb table keeps only in-frame clones and is missing some. The sample lists approximately 25,000 clones, around 80% occurring once. These receptors have no identified antigens. Sequenced material: unstimulated CD8+ T cells sorted from spleen or lymph node cells, taken before transplant. The receptors derive from a human donor who was the organ donor for an intestinal transplant.

The chain uses TRBV6-5 and TRBJ2-1, with TRBD2 matching over 9 bases. CDR3 length equals 15 residues. V shed 4 bases, J shed 7 bases, and the junction held 8 bases outside the gene matches. Germline lookup yields CDR1 MNHEY and CDR2 SVGAGI. CDR3: CASSLLAGQRNEQFF. The CDR3 DNA is TGTGCCAGCAGTTTGCTAGCGGGGCAGCGAAATGAGCAGTTCTTC.

This clone occurred a few times. The chain employs TRBV4-2 and TRBJ2-7; 7 nucleotides agree with TRBD1. Germline CDR1 reads LGHNA; CDR2 reads YNFKEQ. This CDR3 spans 17 amino acids. J lost 0 bases, V lost 4 bases, and 12 bases had no gene match. CDR3 coding DNA: TGTGCCAGCAGCCCCTCCAAAGGACAGGCCGACTCCTACGAGCAGTACTTC. It specifies CASSPSKGQADSYEQYF.

The chain links TRBV9 to TRBJ1-2, with D unresolved. CDR3 size: 14 residues. The V and J ends lost 4 bases and 1 base respectively, with 11 bases between them. Germline lookup yields CDR1 SGDLS and CDR2 YYNGEE. CDR3 in amino acids: CASSPTGYNYGYTF. CDR3 DNA sequence: TGTGCCAGCAGCCCCACCGGGTATAACTATGGCTACACCTTC. Full variable domain (rest looked up from reference TRBV9 and TRBJ1-2): DSGVTQTPKHLITATGQRVTLRCSPRSGDLSVYWYQQSLDQGLQFLIQYYNGEERAKGNILERFSAQQFPDLHSELNLSSLELGDSALYFCASSPTGYNYGYTFGSGTRLTVV.

The chain joins TRBV27 to TRBJ2-1; 11 bases line up with TRBD2. The germline gives CDR1 MNHEY, CDR2 SMNVEV (reference sequence). The CDR3 loop spans 15 amino acids. V shed 6 bases, J shed 3 bases, and the junction held 4 bases outside the gene matches. Written as DNA, the CDR3 is TGTGCCAGCAGCCCGGGACTAGCGGACTACAATGAGCAGTTCTTC. This encodes CASSPGLADYNEQFF.

V and J are TRBV6-5 and TRBJ1-4, with D possibly TRBD1 on 5 matching bases. V dropped 2 bases and J dropped 7 bases, with 11 bases sitting between them. The CDR3 extends over 14 amino acids. Germline CDR1 MNHEY, CDR2 SVGAGI. This CDR3 is CASSYLGEVEKLFF. In DNA, the CDR3 is TGTGCCAGCAGTTACCTAGGGGAGGTTGAAAAACTGTTTTTT.

The chain has TRBV13 and TRBJ2-3; D unresolved. V shed 1 base and J shed 7 bases, with 6 bases lying between them. The CDR3 is 12 amino acids. In germline, CDR1 is PRHDT, CDR2 FYEKMQ (reference sequence). CDR3 coding DNA: TGTGCCAGCAGCTTAGTCATTCATACGCAGTATTTT. This codes for CASSLVIHTQYF.

This chain connects TRBV6-5 to TRBJ2-1; 9 positions match TRBD2. The trim removed 5 bases at V and 6 bases at J, leaving 5 bases unmatched. Germline CDR1 MNHEY, CDR2 SVGAGI. CDR3 size: 14 residues. CDR3 DNA: TGTGCCAGCAGTCCCGGGACTAGCAGCAATGAGCAGTTCTTC. As protein: CASSPGTSSNEQFF.

This clone appeared a single time. The J gene is TRBJ2-1, the V gene TRBV29-1, with D tentatively TRBD2 (5 bases). Germline V gene data show CDR1 as SQVTM and CDR2 as ANQGSEA. V was clipped by 3 bases and J by 2 bases, with 14 bases between them. The CDR3 spans 15 residues. CDR3 bases: TGCAGCGTTGATTCGGCGGGCTTCACCTACAATGAGCAGTTCTTC. Its translation is CSVDSAGFTYNEQFF.

The chain recombines TRBV19 with TRBJ2-1, with no clear D. Germline assignment: CDR1 LNHDA and CDR2 SQIVND (reference sequence). V was cut by 0 bases and J by 15 bases, with 18 bases left in between. The length of the CDR3 is 14 residues. CDR3 sequence: CASSIDLSPIPPFF. CDR3 in DNA: TGTGCCAGTAGTATAGATCTATCGCCTATACCTCCGTTCTTC.

V is TRBV7-9 and J is TRBJ2-7, with 9 bases fitting TRBD1. The CDR3 runs to 15 residues. V gave up 3 bases and J gave up 4 bases; unmatched junction bases: 7. From germline, CDR1 is SEHNR and CDR2 FQNEAQ (reference sequence). The CDR3 nucleotides are TGTGCCAGCAGCTTTGTTGACAGGGGGGGTTACGAGCAGTACTTC. Its translation is CASSFVDRGGYEQYF.

The chain joins TRBV5-4 to TRBJ2-2; D is unresolved. The germline V gene encodes CDR1 SGHNT and CDR2 YYREEE (reference sequence). The CDR3 consists of 18 residues. Between the trimmed V and J ends, which lost 2 bases and 0 bases, there was a span of 17 bases. The CDR3, as DNA: TGTGCCAGCAGCTTTGCCCCTTTCAGTTATACGAACACCGGGGAGCTGTTTTTT. Translating it yields CASSFAPFSYTNTGELFF.

V usage is TRBV7-2 and J usage is TRBJ2-7, with 9 bases identical to TRBD1. J gave up 3 bases and V 0 bases, and 0 bases lay outside the gene matches. Germline V CDR1 and CDR2: SGHTA, FQGNSA. CDR3 length: 14 amino acids. The CDR3 sequence is CASSLATGGYEQYF. Here the CDR3 DNA reads TGTGCCAGCAGCTTAGCGACAGGGGGCTACGAGCAGTACTTC.

The chain combines TRBV5-6 with TRBJ2-5; perhaps TRBD2 as D (6 bases). Germline CDR1 reads SGHDT; CDR2 reads YYEEEE. V gave up 1 base and J gave up 0 bases, with 7 bases separating them. This CDR3 comprises 14 residues. The CDR3 loop is CASSLWRDQETQYF. CDR3 in DNA: TGTGCCAGCAGCTTGTGGAGGGACCAAGAGACCCAGTACTTC.

The J gene is TRBJ1-1, the V gene TRBV29-1; D gene ambiguous. The ends were cut back, 4 bases at V and 1 base at J, with 7 bases in the middle. The germline gives CDR1 SQVTM, CDR2 ANQGSEA. CDR3 length: 12 amino acids. CDR3 amino acids: CSVVFGNTEAFF. CDR3 in DNA: TGCAGCGTTGTGTTCGGGAACACTGAAGCTTTCTTT.

J is TRBJ2-2 and V is TRBV7-2; possibly TRBD1 for D (5 bases). The CDR3 consists of 14 residues. Trimming took off 2 bases at V and 4 bases at J, with 8 bases between the two ends. The germline V gene has CDR1 SGHTA and CDR2 FQGNSA. The DNA for the CDR3 is TGTGCCAGCAGCTTATGGGGCGGCACCGGGGAGCTGTTTTTT. It yields the protein CASSLWGGTGELFF.

The V and J genes are TRBV6-1 and TRBJ1-5; D is possibly TRBD1 (6 bases). Trimming removed 6 bases at V and 0 bases at J, with 12 bases between. The germline gives CDR1 MNHNS, CDR2 SASEGT. The CDR3 has 15 amino acids. The CDR3 sequence: CASSLTGDSNQPQHF. CDR3 bases: TGTGCCAGCAGCCTGACAGGTGATAGCAATCAGCCCCAGCATTTT.

The J gene is TRBJ2-7, the V gene TRBV6-5, with a possible D match to TRBD2 (5 bases). Trimming removed 5 bases from V and 4 bases from J, with 6 bases in between. CDR1 and CDR2 (germline): MNHEY, SVGAGI. The CDR3 runs to 11 residues. For the CDR3, the DNA is TGTGCCAGCAGTGGAGGATACGAGCAGTACTTC. Protein: CASSGGYEQYF.

The chain has TRBV7-9 and TRBJ2-4, with 7 bases aligning to TRBD1. The V gene's germline CDR1 is SEHNR and CDR2 FQNEAQ (reference sequence). This CDR3 has 14 amino acids. Unmatched junction bases numbered 0, after V lost 3 bases and J lost 1 base. CDR3 sequence (DNA): TGTGCCAGCAGCTTGGACAGGGCCAAAAACATTCAGTACTTC. Translated: CASSLDRAKNIQYF. Complete variable domain (other parts from reference TRBV7-9 and TRBJ2-4): DTGVSQNPRHKITKRGQNVTFRCDPISEHNRLYWYRQTLGQGPEFLTYFQNEAQLEKSRLLSDRFSAERPKGSFSTLEIQRTEQGDSAMYLCASSLDRAKNIQYFGAGTRLSVL.

The chain links TRBV7-9 to TRBJ2-5; D remains ambiguous. The CDR3 consists of 14 residues. Looked up from germline, CDR1 is SEHNR and CDR2 is FQNEAQ (reference sequence). The V gene lost 5 bases and the J gene lost 3 bases, with 13 bases spanning the gap. The CDR3 protein is CASSEKRLEETQYF. The CDR3 coding sequence is TGTGCCAGCAGCGAGAAGCGCTTGGAAGAGACCCAGTACTTC.

J is TRBJ2-1 and V is TRBV7-2; 10 nucleotides align to TRBD2. The CDR3 is 16 residues long. Trimming removed 1 base from V and 6 bases from J; junction bases left unmatched: 6. From germline, CDR1 is SGHTA and CDR2 FQGNSA. The CDR3 loop is CASSLDSRLAGNEQFF. CDR3 coding DNA: TGTGCCAGCAGCTTAGACTCGCGACTAGCGGGCAATGAGCAGTTCTTC.

This sequence joins TRBV4-1 and TRBJ2-1; 8 bases line up with TRBD2. This CDR3 region has 16 residues. The ends lost 4 bases at V and 2 bases at J; junction bases unmatched: 7. Germline CDR1 is MGHRA and CDR2 is YSYEKL. The CDR3 DNA reads TGCGCCAGCAGCCTGCCGGGACTAGGGCCCTACAATGAGCAGTTCTTC. It encodes CASSLPGLGPYNEQFF.

The chain employs TRBV5-5 and TRBJ2-7; weak D call: TRBD2 (5 bases). Germline V lookup: CDR1 SGHKS, CDR2 YYEKEE (reference sequence). The CDR3 extends over 13 amino acids. The V end was cut by 0 bases, the J end by 3 bases, with 7 bases between. The CDR3 reads CASSLVRGYEQYF. Written as DNA, the CDR3 is TGTGCCAGCAGCTTGGTTCGGGGCTACGAGCAGTACTTC.

The V call is TRBV5-4, the J call TRBJ2-3; unclear D gene. There are 16 residues in the CDR3. Germline V gene lookup returns CDR1 SGHNT and CDR2 YYREEE (reference sequence). V lost 4 bases, J lost 2 bases, and 17 bases lay in between. The CDR3 here is CASSASLGSDTDTQYF. The CDR3 bases are TGTGCCAGCAGCGCCTCTCTAGGATCAGACACAGATACGCAGTATTTT.

The chain carries TRBV19 and TRBJ1-1, with TRBD1 as a possible D gene (6 bases). The germline V gene encodes CDR1 LNHDA and CDR2 SQIVND (reference sequence). This CDR3 contains 14 residues. V lost 3 bases, J lost 5 bases, and 13 bases lay in between. CDR3 DNA sequence: TGTGCCAGTAGTATCGGCAGGGGTTTAACTGAAGCTTTCTTT. As protein: CASSIGRGLTEAFF.

The rearrangement links TRBV5-4 to TRBJ1-6; D is possibly TRBD1 (5 bases). This CDR3 contains 17 residues. V lost 4 bases and J 0 bases, leaving 14 bases between the germline ends. Germline CDR1 SGHNT, CDR2 YYREEE (reference sequence). CDR3 amino acids: CASSAGRSNSYNSPLHF. In DNA, the CDR3 is TGTGCCAGCAGCGCAGGGAGATCAAACTCCTATAATTCACCCCTCCACTTT.

The chain carries TRBV6-4 and TRBJ2-7; a weak D match, TRBD2 (6 bases). The germline gives CDR1 MRHNA, CDR2 SNTAGT. V lost 0 bases and J lost 2, with 20 bases in between. The CDR3 spans 18 residues. CDR3 DNA: TGTGCCAGCAGTGACTCGAGGACGCCACCGGGACTCGCCTACGAGCAGTACTTC. Translating gives CASSDSRTPPGLAYEQYF.